The 2 T cell receptor beta chains below come from one sample, sequenced in a study of OX40 agonist ivuxolimab in advanced cancers. The library relied on the immunoSEQ multiplex PCR assay. TCRdb provides this immuneACCESS table in a form limited to in-frame rearrangements. Some clones are lacking; in checked studies, under half of them reflect an unresolved V gene, and why the rest are absent is not known. The sample table holds some 70,000 clones, of which around four fifths were seen once. The top ten constitute roughly 2.5% of the sample. This sample comprised CD4+ or CD8+ T cells sorted from blood, obtained in a trial of the OX40 agonist ivuxolimab. All receptors come from an adult with an advanced solid tumor such as melanoma, head and neck, liver or kidney cancer.

This chain uses TRBV28 with TRBJ2-2, with TRBD2 as a possible D gene (5 bases). The CDR3 loop spans 15 amino acids. Trimming shortened V by 0 bases and J by 0 bases, and 5 bases separated the two germline ends. Germline loops: CDR1 MDHEN, CDR2 SYDVKM. CDR3 bases: TGTGCCAGCAGTTTATGGGGAGCGAACACCGGGGAGCTGTTTTTT. Translated: CASSLWGANTGELFF.

In its sample, this clone was seen many times. Other nucleotide sequences in the sample specify the same CDR3. The chain combines TRBV6-5 with TRBJ1-1; D unresolved. The germline V gene encodes CDR1 MNHEY and CDR2 SVGAGI. V was clipped by 5 bases and J by 4 bases, with 8 bases between them. The CDR3 length is 12 residues. The CDR3 loop is CASSIPGTEAFF. The CDR3 nucleotides are TGTGCCAGCAGTATACCGGGCACTGAAGCTTTCTTT.